This T cell receptor beta chain derives from a study of cytomegalovirus exposure and HLA in healthy donors. Assay: immunoSEQ multiplex PCR; the TCRdb copy retains only in-frame clones and omits some. The table lists approximately 200,000 clones, more than 65% of them singletons. Comments on this clone: Its antigen is currently unknown.

The study, taken as a whole, reports: Reportedly, cytomegalovirus status was diagnosed with high sensitivity and specificity.

This CDR3 contains 15 residues. Germline CDR1 and CDR2: SGHTA and FQGTGA. J was trimmed by 7 bases and V by 5 bases; bases with no gene match: 5. The genes are TRBV7-3 and TRBJ2-1; TRBD2 agrees at 13 bases. Input material: PBMCs. The source of this sequence is a woman in her 30s in good health and CMV-seropositive. CDR3 nucleotide sequence: TGTGCCAGCAGCCTCGGACTAGCGGGAGTAAATGAGCAGTTCTTC. Encoded protein: CASSLGLAGVNEQFF. Looking up the rest from reference TRBV7-3 and TRBJ2-1 gives the full variable domain: GAGVSQTPSNKVTEKGKYVELRCDPISGHTALYWYRQSLGQGPEFLIYFQGTGAADDSGLPNDRFFAVRPEGSVSTLKIQRTERGDSAVYLCASSLGLAGVNEQFFGPGTRLTVL.